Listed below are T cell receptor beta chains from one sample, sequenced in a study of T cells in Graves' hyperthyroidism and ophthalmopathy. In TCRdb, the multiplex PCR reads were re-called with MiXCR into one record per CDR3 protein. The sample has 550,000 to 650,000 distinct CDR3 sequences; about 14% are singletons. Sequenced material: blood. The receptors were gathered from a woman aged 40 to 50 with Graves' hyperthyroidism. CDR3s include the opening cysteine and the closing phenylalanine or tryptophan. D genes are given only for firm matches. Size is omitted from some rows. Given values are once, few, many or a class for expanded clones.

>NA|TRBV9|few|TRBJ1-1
TGTGCCAGCAGCGTAGTGATAGCGGGACCGGAGAACACTGAAGCTTTCTTT
CASSVVIAGPENTEAFF
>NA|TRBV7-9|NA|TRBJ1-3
TGTGCCAGCAGCTTAGGTTTGAACACCATATATTTT
CASSLGLNTIYF
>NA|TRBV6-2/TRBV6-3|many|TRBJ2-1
TGTGCCAGCAGTTACGGGGCTAAGGGCAGCTCCTACAATGAGCAGTTCTTC
CASSYGAKGSSYNEQFF
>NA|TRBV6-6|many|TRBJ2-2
TGTGCCAGCAGTTACTCGAATTTTATGGGGCGCACCGGGGAGCTGTTTTTT
CASSYSNFMGRTGELFF
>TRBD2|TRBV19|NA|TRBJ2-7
TGTGCCAGTAGTAAATTATTCACTAGCGGGTCCTACGAGCAGTACTTC
CASSKLFTSGSYEQYF
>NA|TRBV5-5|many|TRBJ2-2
TGTGCCAGCAGCTTGGACAGGAGTAGCACCGGGGAGCTGTTTTTT
CASSLDRSSTGELFF
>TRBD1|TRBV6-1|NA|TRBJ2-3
TGTGCCAGCAGTTCAGGGACAGGCGCTTCTAGCACAGATACGCAGTATTTT
CASSSGTGASSTDTQYF
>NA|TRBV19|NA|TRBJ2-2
TGTGCCAGTAGTAACCGGCGTCTCGACACCGGGGAGCTGTTTTTT
CASSNRRLDTGELFF
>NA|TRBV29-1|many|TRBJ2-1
TGCAGCGTTGGGGCCAGCAATGAGCAGTTCTTC
CSVGASNEQFF
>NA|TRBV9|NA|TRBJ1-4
TGTGCCAGCAGCGTATGGGGGACAACTAATGAAAAACTGTTTTTT
CASSVWGTTNEKLFF
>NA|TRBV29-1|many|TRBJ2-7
TGCAGCGTTGAGGGGGCGAACTACGAGCAGTACTTC
CSVEGANYEQYF
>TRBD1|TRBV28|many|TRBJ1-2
TGTGCCAGCAGCTCTACCTTGGGACAGGGGAACTATGGCTACACCTTC
CASSSTLGQGNYGYTF
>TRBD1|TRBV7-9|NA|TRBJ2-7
TGTGCCAGCAGCTCGCCGGGACAGGGGGCTAATGAGCAGTACTTC
CASSSPGQGANEQYF
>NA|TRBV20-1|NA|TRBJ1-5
TGCAGTGCTAGCCCATCCCCTTCGGGCAGGGGCCAGCCCCAGCATTTT
CSASPSPSGRGQPQHF
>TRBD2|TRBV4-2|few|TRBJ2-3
TGTGCCAGCAGCCAAGACTTGGATAGCGGGACTAGCACAGATACGCAGTATTTT
CASSQDLDSGTSTDTQYF
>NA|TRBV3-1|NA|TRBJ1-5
TGTGCCAGCAGCCAAGATCTTGGGGGGGGTCAGCATTTT
CASSQDLGGGQHF
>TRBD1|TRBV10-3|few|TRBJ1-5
TGTGCCATCAGTGACACAGGGGGAAATGGTCAGCCCCAGCATTTT
CAISDTGGNGQPQHF
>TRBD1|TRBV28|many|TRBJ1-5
TGTGCCAGCAGTTTTTCCCTTTCCGGACAGGGGATGCGAGGCAATCAGCCCCAGCATTTT
CASSFSLSGQGMRGNQPQHF
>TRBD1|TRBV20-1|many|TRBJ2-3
TGCAGTGCTAGAGGGACAGGGGGCACAGATACGCAGTATTTT
CSARGTGGTDTQYF
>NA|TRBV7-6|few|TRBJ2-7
TGTGCCAGCAGCCTGGAGCCGGGCGCGAGCTCCTACGAGCAGTACTTC
CASSLEPGASSYEQYF
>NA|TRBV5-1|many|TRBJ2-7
TGCGCCAGCAGCTCGGTAGCGGTGTCCTACGAGCAGTACTTC
CASSSVAVSYEQYF
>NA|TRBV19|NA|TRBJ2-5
TGTGCCAGTGGGAGCGGCCCTCTGGGGGAGACCCAGTACTTC
CASGSGPLGETQYF
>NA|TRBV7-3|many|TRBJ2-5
TGTGCCAGCAGCCAAATGGTTCAAGAGACCCAGTACTTC
CASSQMVQETQYF
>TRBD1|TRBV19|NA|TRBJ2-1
TGTGCCAGTAGTACCCCGGCAGGGGGCACTTACAATGAGCAGTTCTTC
CASSTPAGGTYNEQFF
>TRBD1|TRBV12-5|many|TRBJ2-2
TGTGCTAGTGGTCTTACAGGGGGCAGGGCCGGGGAGCTGTTTTTT
CASGLTGGRAGELFF
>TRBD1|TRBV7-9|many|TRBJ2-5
TGTGCCAGCAGCCGGGACAGGGGGAGAGAGACCCAGTACTTC
CASSRDRGRETQYF
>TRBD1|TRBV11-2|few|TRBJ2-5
TGTGCCAGCAGCTCCCATTCCCTAGGACAGGGATGGGAGACCCAGTACTTC
CASSSHSLGQGWETQYF
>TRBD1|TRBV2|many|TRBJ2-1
TGTGCCAGCAGTGTAGTCCCAGGGGGCACCGGCAATGAGCAGTTCTTC
CASSVVPGGTGNEQFF
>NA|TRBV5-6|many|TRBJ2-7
TGTGCCAGCAGCCCTCTGGGTTTGGGGACCTACGAGCAGTACTTC
CASSPLGLGTYEQYF
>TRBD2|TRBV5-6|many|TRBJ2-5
TGTGCCAGCAGTGATCACCGTGGGACTAGCGGGGGAGAGACCCAGTACTTC
CASSDHRGTSGGETQYF
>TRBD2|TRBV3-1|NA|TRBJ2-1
TGTGCCAGCAGCCAACTCGGCGGGAGAGTCTCCTACAATGAGCAGTTCTTC
CASSQLGGRVSYNEQFF
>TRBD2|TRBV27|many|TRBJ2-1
TGTGCCAGCAGCCTAGGGACTAGCGGGAAGTTGCAGTTCTTC
CASSLGTSGKLQFF
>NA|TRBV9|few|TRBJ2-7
TGTGCCAGCAGCGTTAAGGAGACTAGTCCCTACGAGCAGTACTTC
CASSVKETSPYEQYF
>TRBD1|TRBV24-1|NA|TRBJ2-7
TGTGCCACCAGTGACCAGGGGGCCCCCCTCTACGAGCAGTACTTC
CATSDQGAPLYEQYF
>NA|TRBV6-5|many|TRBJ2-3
TGTGCCAGCAGTTACTCGACCACAGATACGCAGTATTTT
CASSYSTTDTQYF
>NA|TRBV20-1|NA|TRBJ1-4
TGCAGTGCTAGAGTCCCGGGGGAAGAAAAACTGTTTTTT
CSARVPGEEKLFF
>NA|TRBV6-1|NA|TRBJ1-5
TGTGCCAGCAGTGATTTGGCAGCCTATCAGCCCCAGCATTTT
CASSDLAAYQPQHF
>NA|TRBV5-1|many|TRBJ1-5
TGCGCCAGCAGCGCAACAGGGAGTCAGCCCCAGCATTTT
CASSATGSQPQHF
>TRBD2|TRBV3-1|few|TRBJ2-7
TGTGCCAGCAGCCCCGCGGCTAGCGGAACCTACGAGCAGTACTTC
CASSPAASGTYEQYF
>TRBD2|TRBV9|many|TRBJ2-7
TGTGCCAGCAGCTCCTTGGGACTAGCGGGAGTCTACGAGCAGTACTTC
CASSSLGLAGVYEQYF
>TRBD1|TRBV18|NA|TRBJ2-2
TGTGCCAGCTCACCCCTCGACAGGGGAAATTGGAACACCGGGGAGCTGTTTTTT
CASSPLDRGNWNTGELFF
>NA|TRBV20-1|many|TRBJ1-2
TGCAGTGCTAAGATCGTGGGGGACAACTATGGCTACACCTTC
CSAKIVGDNYGYTF
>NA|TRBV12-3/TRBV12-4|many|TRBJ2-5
TGTGCCAGCAGTTTGGGAGTACCTGAAGAGACCCAGTACTTC
CASSLGVPEETQYF
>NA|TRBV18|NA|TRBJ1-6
TGTGCCAGCTCACTTCAGACAGACCCAGTCCTCCACTTT
CASSLQTDPVLHF
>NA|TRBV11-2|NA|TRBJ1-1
TGTGCCAGCAGCTTGGCGATTCGGACTGAAGCTTTCTTT
CASSLAIRTEAFF
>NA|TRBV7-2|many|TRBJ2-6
TGTGCCAGCCTGGGCAACTCTGGGGCCAACGTCCTGACTTTC
CASLGNSGANVLTF
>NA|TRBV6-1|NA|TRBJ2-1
TGTGCCAGCAGTGAAGAGGGCAGGGTATCCTACAATGAGCAGTTCTTC
CASSEEGRVSYNEQFF
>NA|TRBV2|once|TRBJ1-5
TGTGCCAGCAGTGAACAAGGGGCCCAGCATTTT
CASSEQGAQHF
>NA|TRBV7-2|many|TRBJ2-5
TGTGCCAGCAGCTTACCCGGGAGTCGGGAGACCCAGTACTTC
CASSLPGSRETQYF
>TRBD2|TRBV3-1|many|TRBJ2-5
TGTGCCAGCAGCCAAGGGACTAGCGGGACCGAGACCCAGTACTTC
CASSQGTSGTETQYF
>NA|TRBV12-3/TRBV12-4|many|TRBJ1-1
TGTGCCAGCAGTTCCCGGACCCAGAACACTGAAGCTTTCTTT
CASSSRTQNTEAFF
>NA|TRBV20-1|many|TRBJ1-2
TGCAGTGCTAGGCCCCTTCCAGGGGTTTTGGGAGGCTACACCTTC
CSARPLPGVLGGYTF